This is a list of T cell receptor beta chains from one sample in a study of shared clonotypes between healthy human individuals. Only in-frame clones appear in the TCRdb table, and some are missing; sequencing was by immunoSEQ multiplex PCR. The sample lists more than 400,000 clones, about 96% occurring once. Specimen: naive CD4+ T cells sorted from blood. The source is a woman aged 30 to 39 in good health. The conserved cysteine and the conserved F or W are not part of the CDR3 here. A D gene is named only where the DNA matches it firmly.

j_call d_call v_call cdr3_aa
TRBJ2-5 . TRBV6-8 ARLRGEGREETQY
TRBJ2-4 . TRBV9 ASSPSVNIQY
TRBJ2-3 . TRBV4-1 ASSQAPQAGRTDTQY
TRBJ2-1 TRBD1 TRBV9 ASSVLGQGSGQF
TRBJ1-1 . TRBV28 ASSLGRLTGTNNTEAF
TRBJ2-1 . TRBV2 ASSVRLGARNEQF
TRBJ2-5 TRBD2 TRBV14 ASSLSGSETQY
TRBJ1-1 . TRBV4-1 ASSQSRDTKNTEAF
TRBJ2-7 . TRBV5-1 ASSSGPMYEQY
TRBJ2-7 TRBD2 TRBV10-1 ASSRDLAGEHEQY